This T cell receptor beta chain originates from a study of blood T cell repertoires in COVID-19. Background on the study: Sites across the United States, Italy and Spain contributed samples from acute and convalescent COVID-19.

Looked up from germline, CDR1 is SSHAT and CDR2 is FNYEAQ (reference sequence). The CDR3 runs 13 residues. Assay used: immunoSEQ multiplex PCR; TCRdb lists only in-frame clones, some missing. In the table there are just over 300,000 clones, approximately 84% of which are singletons. Participants spanned ages about 18 to 95 years and resided in about two dozen US areas. Cohort assignment relied on participant-reported clinical history. Two negative PCRs, clearance, or symptom resolution had been documented for recovered Cohort 3 donors. Turning to this clone: Germline and junction disagree at one end, which may indicate a read error.

The sequenced material came from PBMCs or T cells enriched from blood (not recorded which). The genes are TRBV7-7 and TRBJ2-1; D perhaps matches TRBD2 (6 bases). The sequence was collected from a man aged 25 to 40 who had recovered from COVID-19. CDR3 loop: CASSQTRGNEQFF. CDR3 sequence (DNA): TGTGCTAGCAGTCAAACACGGGGGAATGAGCAGTTCTTC.